Presented here are 11 T cell receptor beta chains from one specimen sequenced in a study of early T cells in non-severe SARS-CoV-2 infection. MiXCR, applied by TCRdb to the 5' RACE reads, yields one record per CDR3 protein. Altogether about 50,000 distinct CDR3 sequences are present, roughly a tenth being singletons, with the ten largest covering 6% to 8%. The specimen was whole blood. These receptor sequences come from an adult who was a healthcare worker with PCR-confirmed SARS-CoV-2 infection or an uninfected control (not recorded which).

J is TRBJ2-5 and V is TRBV12-3 or TRBV12-4; TRBD1 matches at 9 bases. The CDR3 is 14 residues long. V shed 6 bases and J 6 bases; nucleotides not matched to a gene: 8. CDR3 in amino acids: CASSLTGGVKTQYF. Written as DNA, the CDR3 is TGTGCCAGCAGCCTGACAGGGGGTGTGAAGACCCAGTACTTC.

V gene TRBV7-9 combines with J gene TRBJ2-7, with TRBD1 identical over 12 bases. The CDR3 sequence is 15 residues long. Germline assignment: CDR1 SEHNR and CDR2 FQNEAQ (reference sequence). V lost 5 bases to trimming and J lost 4 bases; unmatched junction nucleotides: 6. CDR3 residues: CASSRRGQGAYEQYF. The CDR3 bases are TGTGCCAGCAGCCGCCGGGGACAGGGGGCATACGAGCAGTACTTC.

The rearrangement joins TRBV19 to TRBJ1-2; D is perhaps TRBD1 (5 bases). CDR3 length equals 14 residues. Germline V gene data show CDR1 as LNHDA and CDR2 as SQIVND (reference sequence). V lost 4 bases, J lost 4 bases, and 13 bases lay in between. The CDR3 sequence: CASSTHRDGYGYTF. The DNA for the CDR3 is TGTGCCAGTAGTACCCACCGGGACGGCTATGGCTACACCTTC.

In this sample, this clonotype turned up many times. The rearrangement uses TRBV4-2 and TRBJ1-4; 10 nucleotides agree with TRBD1. Germline CDR1 is LGHNA and CDR2 is YNFKEQ. V lost 2 bases, J lost 8 bases, and 5 bases stayed unmatched. The length of the CDR3 is 15 residues. DNA for the CDR3: TGTGCCAGCAGCCAACAGCCGGGACAGGGGGAAAAACTGTTTTTT. Translated: CASSQQPGQGEKLFF.

In its sample, this clonotype was seen many times. The rearrangement joins TRBV20-1 to TRBJ2-7, with 7 nucleotides matching TRBD1. V shed 3 bases, J shed 6 bases, and the junction held 5 bases outside the gene matches. Looked up from germline, CDR1 is DFQATT and CDR2 is SNEGSKA (reference sequence). This CDR3 is 12 amino acids long. CDR3 in amino acids: CSASRGSSEQYF. DNA of the CDR3: TGCAGTGCTAGCAGGGGGAGTTCCGAGCAGTACTTC.

The chain links TRBV20-1 to TRBJ2-3, with no clear D. The CDR3 covers 13 residues. Per germline, CDR1 DFQATT and CDR2 SNEGSKA (reference sequence). V dropped 7 bases and J dropped 0 bases, with 11 bases sitting between them. The CDR3 spells CSVVTSSTDTQYF. In DNA, the CDR3 is TGCAGTGTCGTGACTTCTAGCACAGATACGCAGTATTTT.

The chain employs TRBV19 and TRBJ1-2; 7 nucleotides line up with TRBD1. This CDR3 comprises 15 residues. CDR1 is LNHDA, CDR2 SQIVND, per germline (reference sequence). V lost 2 bases to trimming and J lost 8 bases; unmatched junction nucleotides: 11. CDR3 DNA sequence: TGTGCCAGTAGTATAAGTATCAGGGGGGACGGCGGCTACACCTTC. This translates into CASSISIRGDGGYTF. The full variable domain, rest sourced from reference TRBV19 and TRBJ1-2, is DGGITQSPKYLFRKEGQNVTLSCEQNLNHDAMYWYRQDPGQGLRLIYYSQIVNDFQKGDIAEGYSVSREKKESFPLTVTSAQKNPTAFYLCASSISIRGDGGYTFGSGTRLTVV.

The chain links TRBV7-2 to TRBJ2-2, with D uncertain. Germline lookup yields CDR1 SGHTA and CDR2 FQGNSA. The CDR3 is made up of 15 amino acids. The ends were cut back, 3 bases at V and 2 bases at J, with 10 bases in the middle. CDR3 nucleotide sequence: TGTGCCAGCAGCTTCCGGACCACCAACACCGGGGAGCTGTTTTTT. Protein: CASSFRTTNTGELFF.

The sample holds many counts of this clonotype. This chain uses TRBV27 with TRBJ2-6, with D hard to call. Trimming took 1 base from V and 0 from J, leaving 4 bases between them. CDR1 is MNHEY and CDR2 is SMNVEV in the germline V gene (reference sequence). This CDR3 is built from 15 residues. CDR3 sequence: CASSLYSSGANVLTF. CDR3 coding DNA: TGTGCCAGCAGTTTATACAGCTCTGGGGCCAACGTCCTGACTTTC.

This clonotype is medium-sized in the sample. The genes are TRBV4-1 and TRBJ2-7, with a tentative D call TRBD2 (5 bases). Trimming took off 4 bases at V and 3 bases at J, with 16 bases between the two ends. Germline CDR1 reads MGHRA; CDR2 reads YSYEKL. The CDR3 is made up of 15 amino acids. Here the CDR3 reads CASSLEGEFGYEQYF. In DNA, the CDR3 is TGCGCCAGCAGCCTCGAGGGAGAGTTCGGCTACGAGCAGTACTTC.

A note on this clonotype: This clone may be a read error of a much larger clone one base away. The chain uses TRBV10-1 and TRBJ2-1; D may be TRBD1 (6 bases). Trimming left V 6 bases short and J 6 bases short, with 15 bases between. CDR3 size: 14 residues. Germline V gene lookup returns CDR1 WNHNN and CDR2 SYGVQD (reference sequence). CDR3 nucleotide sequence: TGCGCCAGCAGGCCAGGGGACGAGGGCAATGAGCAGTTCTTC. This codes for CASRPGDEGNEQFF.